This T cell receptor beta chain was captured in a study of blood T cell repertoires in COVID-19. In the source study's methods: Estimation of nucleated cell counts was performed using reference gene primer amplification. The data were produced by immunoSEQ multiplex PCR, yet TCRdb's version contains in-frame clones alone and is incomplete. The DNA gave D and trimming, while V, J and clone size come from that table. The sample has 200,000 to 250,000 clones; under 90% are singletons. The CDR3 consists of 15 residues. V dropped 0 bases and J dropped 8 bases, with 17 bases sitting between them. In germline, CDR1 is SGHRS, CDR2 YFSETQ.

The TCR was taken from a man aged 60 to 75 who had recovered from COVID-19. This chain connects TRBV5-1 to TRBJ1-2, with D maybe TRBD1 (5 bases). What was sequenced was PBMCs or T cells enriched from blood (not recorded which). CDR3 nucleotide sequence: TGCGCCAGCAGCTTGGCCGCGGGGCAGCCGGTAGGCTACACCTTC. Translating it yields CASSLAAGQPVGYTF. Looking up the rest from reference TRBV5-1 and TRBJ1-2 gives the full variable domain: KAGVTQTPRYLIKTRGQQVTLSCSPISGHRSVSWYQQTPGQGLQFLFEYFSETQRNKGNFPGRFSGRQFSNSRSEMNVSTLELGDSALYLCASSLAAGQPVGYTFGSGTRLTVV.